Following are 20 T cell receptor beta chains from one sample sequenced in a study of radiation and T cells in renal cell carcinoma. Measured with immunoSEQ multiplex PCR; TCRdb has only the in-frame clones, and not every one. Altogether around 120,000 clones are present, approximately 80% being singletons, with the ten largest covering under 2.5%. As for time point: blood 2 weeks post-SBRT. Noted treatment: 15 Gy SBRT to primary tumor, nephrectomy 4 weeks later. Source: blood, taken from a patient whose treatment included radiotherapy and nephrectomy. All receptors derive from a woman in her sixties or seventies with renal cell carcinoma.

J is TRBJ1-1 and V is TRBV19; unclear D gene. Trimming cost V 3 bases and J 2 bases, with 4 bases left between them. Looked up from germline, CDR1 is LNHDA and CDR2 is SQIVND (reference sequence). This CDR3 spans 12 amino acids. The CDR3 nucleotides are TGTGCCAGTAGTATCACAAACACTGAAGCTTTCTTT. Translated, it gives CASSITNTEAFF.

This clone has only one observation. The V gene is TRBV6-5, the J gene TRBJ2-1; the D gene is possibly TRBD2 (7 bases). Germline V CDR1 and CDR2: MNHEY, SVGAGI. Trimming took 2 bases from V and 6 from J, leaving 11 bases between them. The CDR3 runs 14 residues. This chain's CDR3 is CASSYDRTSNEQFF. For the CDR3, the DNA is TGTGCCAGCAGTTACGACAGGACTAGCAATGAGCAGTTCTTC.

The rearrangement uses TRBV5-4 and TRBJ2-6, with 8 bases lining up with TRBD2. From germline, CDR1 is SGHNT and CDR2 YYREEE (reference sequence). V lost 0 bases to trimming and J lost 1 base; unmatched junction nucleotides: 0. The CDR3 contains 16 residues. In DNA, the CDR3 is TGTGCCAGCAGCTTGGGCGGGGGGTCTGGGGCCAACGTCCTGACTTTC. Its protein product is CASSLGGGSGANVLTF.

V is TRBV28 and J is TRBJ1-2; D unclear. Germline assignment: CDR1 MDHEN and CDR2 SYDVKM. V was pared by 4 bases and J by 4 bases, with 13 bases between. The length of the CDR3 is 14 residues. CDR3 region: CASSSAQTPYGYTF. The CDR3 DNA reads TGTGCCAGCAGTTCGGCGCAGACGCCCTATGGCTACACCTTC.

The chain links TRBV5-6 to TRBJ1-1; perhaps TRBD1 as D (5 bases). The CDR3 is 17 residues long. Trimming pared 0 bases from V and 5 bases from J, leaving 20 bases between. Germline CDR1 is SGHDT and CDR2 is YYEEEE. The CDR3 sequence is CASSLAAGPGWGTEAFF. DNA of the CDR3: TGTGCCAGCAGCTTGGCTGCGGGTCCAGGGTGGGGAACTGAAGCTTTCTTT.

J is TRBJ2-1 and V is TRBV6-5; 7 bases line up with TRBD1. CDR1 is MNHEY and CDR2 is SVGAGI in the germline V gene. This CDR3 is built from 14 residues. Trimming at V came to 2 bases and at J to 6 bases, leaving 4 bases not matched to a gene. CDR3 nucleotide sequence: TGTGCCAGCAGTTACCCCGGGACAGCCAATGAGCAGTTCTTC. It translates to CASSYPGTANEQFF.

V is TRBV5-7 and J is TRBJ1-3; TRBD1 is a possible D gene (5 bases). TRBV5-7 belongs to the ORF category, with a function that is uncertain. The V end lost 7 bases, the J end lost 0 bases, and 14 bases lay between the germline ends. This CDR3 is 15 amino acids long. The CDR3 coding sequence is TGTGCCAGCCCCAAGGGGAGCCGCTCTGGAAACACCATATATTTT. Translating it yields CASPKGSRSGNTIYF.

The chain couples TRBV25-1 to TRBJ1-1; TRBD1 aligns across 9 bases. The CDR3 is 15 residues long. V gave up 4 bases and J gave up 4 bases; unmatched junction bases: 7. CDR1 and CDR2 (germline): MGHDK, SYGVNS. The CDR3 region is CASSGTDRGITEAFF. The CDR3 coding sequence is TGTGCCAGCAGTGGAACCGACAGGGGGATCACTGAAGCTTTCTTT.

This clone was picked up a small number of times. The J gene is TRBJ1-2, the V gene TRBV6-1; D gene ambiguous. Trimming took off 3 bases at V and 8 bases at J, with 13 bases between the two ends. The CDR3 covers 13 residues. Germline V gene lookup returns CDR1 MNHNS and CDR2 SASEGT. CDR3 loop: CASSDHMVIGYTF. The CDR3 DNA follows: TGTGCCAGCAGTGACCACATGGTAATCGGCTACACCTTC.

This chain links TRBV28 with TRBJ1-3; D not certain. Germline V gene data show CDR1 as MDHEN and CDR2 as SYDVKM. V gave up 4 bases and J gave up 0 bases, with 7 bases separating them. The CDR3 extends over 14 amino acids. The CDR3 protein is CASSWQLSGNTIYF. Here the CDR3 DNA reads TGTGCCAGCAGTTGGCAGCTCTCTGGAAACACCATATATTTT. The full variable domain, rest sourced from reference TRBV28 and TRBJ1-3, is DVKVTQSSRYLVKRTGEKVFLECVQDMDHENMFWYRQDPGLGLRLIYFSYDVKMKEKGDIPEGYSVSREKKERFSLILESASTNQTSMYLCASSWQLSGNTIYFGEGSWLTVV.

The chain links TRBV14 to TRBJ2-3, with unresolved D. The length of the CDR3 is 12 residues. Germline loops: CDR1 SGHDN, CDR2 FVKESK. Trimming removed 4 bases from V and 4 bases from J, with 6 bases in between. This chain's CDR3 is CASSPVPDTQYF. The CDR3 DNA is TGTGCCAGCAGCCCCGTCCCAGATACGCAGTATTTT.

This clone was detected once. The chain carries TRBV19 and TRBJ1-1; no clear D gene. The CDR3 extends over 14 amino acids. The V and J ends lost 3 bases and 5 bases respectively, with 13 bases between them. Germline V gene data show CDR1 as LNHDA and CDR2 as SQIVND (reference sequence). CDR3 sequence (DNA): TGTGCCAGTAGTATTCCTGGGGTCACGACTGAAGCTTTCTTT. Its translation: CASSIPGVTTEAFF.

This chain joins TRBV5-4 and TRBJ2-7, with 8 bases aligning to TRBD2. Germline CDR1 and CDR2: SGHNT and YYREEE (reference sequence). The CDR3 is made up of 17 amino acids. V was pared by 4 bases and J by 6 bases, with 18 bases of the junction left unmatched. The CDR3 loop reads CASSTRTRGGTMGEQYF. The CDR3 DNA reads TGTGCCAGCAGCACTAGGACCCGGGGGGGGACAATGGGCGAGCAGTACTTC.

This sequence joins TRBV5-1 and TRBJ2-2, with D unresolved. Per the germline V gene, CDR1 is SGHRS and CDR2 is YFSETQ. V gave up 3 bases and J gave up 1 base, with 10 bases separating them. CDR3 size: 15 residues. CDR3 bases: TGCGCCAGCAGCTCCCCCGAGAAGAACACCGGGGAGCTGTTTTTT. The encoded protein is CASSSPEKNTGELFF.

This chain uses TRBV6-5 with TRBJ1-6, with D possibly being TRBD1 (5 bases). V was shortened by 4 bases and J by 7 bases, with 14 bases between the two germline ends. There are 15 residues in the CDR3. Germline-derived CDR1 and CDR2 are MNHEY and SVGAGI. CDR3 sequence reads: CASSFPREGNSPLHF. CDR3 nucleotides: TGTGCCAGCAGTTTCCCGAGGGAGGGGAATTCACCCCTCCACTTT.

This clone appeared once. The chain links TRBV5-4 to TRBJ2-3; D call uncertain. CDR1 is SGHNT and CDR2 is YYREEE in the germline V gene (reference sequence). The CDR3 length is 13 residues. The V gene lost 1 base and the J gene lost 9 bases, with 12 bases spanning the gap. Written as DNA, the CDR3 is TGTGCCAGCAGCTTGATGGGCGACTCAACGCAGTATTTT. This translates into CASSLMGDSTQYF.

The chain links TRBV30 to TRBJ2-1; 9 nucleotides match TRBD2. The CDR3 runs 14 residues. With 0 bases clipped from V and 4 bases from J, the junction kept 1 base outside the gene matches. Germline-derived CDR1 and CDR2 are GTSNPN and SVGIG (reference sequence). The chain's CDR3 is CAWSVTSGYNEQFF. As DNA, the CDR3 is TGTGCCTGGAGTGTGACTAGCGGTTACAATGAGCAGTTCTTC. Supplemented by reference TRBV30 and TRBJ2-1, the full variable domain reads SQTIHQWPATLVQPVGSPLSLECTVEGTSNPNLYWYRQAAGRGLQLLFYSVGIGQISSEVPQNLSASRPQDRQFILSSKKLLLSDSGFYLCAWSVTSGYNEQFFGPGTRLTVL.

The V gene is TRBV10-3, the J gene TRBJ2-1, with D possibly being TRBD2 (6 bases). V dropped 5 bases and J dropped 4 bases, with 18 bases sitting between them. The CDR3 covers 16 residues. Germline V gives CDR1 ENHRY, CDR2 SYGVKD. CDR3 in amino acids: CAISTLSGEEYNEQFF. As DNA, the CDR3 is TGTGCCATCAGTACCTTATCTGGGGAGGAGTACAATGAGCAGTTCTTC.

The V gene is TRBV6-1, the J gene TRBJ1-4; 9 nucleotides align to TRBD1. V lost 4 bases to trimming and J lost 7 bases; unmatched junction nucleotides: 4. Per the germline V gene, CDR1 is MNHNS and CDR2 is SASEGT. The CDR3 runs to 14 residues. The CDR3 DNA sequence: TGTGCCAGCAGTGGGGGACAGGGCCCTGAAAAACTGTTTTTT. It yields the protein CASSGGQGPEKLFF.

The V and J genes are TRBV5-4 and TRBJ1-2, with D possibly TRBD1 on 6 matching bases. Per germline, CDR1 SGHNT and CDR2 YYREEE (reference sequence). The V end was cut by 1 base, the J end by 4 bases, with 11 bases between. The CDR3 runs to 14 residues. This CDR3 reads CASSLPRGGYGYTF. The CDR3 coding sequence is TGTGCCAGCAGCTTGCCCAGGGGCGGCTATGGCTACACCTTC.